These 19 T cell receptor beta chains were sequenced from one sample in a study of CD8 T cells in ankylosing spondylitis. One entry per CDR3 protein, called by TCRdb with MiXCR from the 5' RACE reads. The sample lists hundreds of thousands of distinct CDR3 sequences; around 20% were seen once. Input material: blood, either unsorted or a sorted T cell fraction (not recorded which). These receptors were collected from a male donor with ankylosing spondylitis or in good health (not recorded which).

V gene TRBV2 combines with J gene TRBJ2-7, with D unclear. Germline assignment: CDR1 SNHLY and CDR2 FYNNEI. V lost 3 bases and J 9 bases, leaving 12 bases between the germline ends. This CDR3 contains 12 residues. Here the CDR3 DNA reads TGTGCCAGCAGTGAGAACGGTTTGGGGCAGTACGTC. As protein: CASSENGLGQYV.

The J gene is TRBJ2-5, the V gene TRBV7-9, with D maybe TRBD2 (6 bases). The CDR3 runs 14 residues. CDR1 and CDR2 (germline): SEHNR, FQNEAQ (reference sequence). V was clipped by 5 bases and J by 2 bases, with 12 bases between them. In DNA, the CDR3 is TGTGCCAGCAGCCCGCGGGACGGTCAAGAGACCCAGTACTTC. This sequence encodes CASSPRDGQETQYF.

J is TRBJ2-7 and V is TRBV3-1; D may be TRBD2 (6 bases). This CDR3 has 15 residues. V was trimmed by 1 base and J by 7 bases, leaving 17 bases between them. Germline V CDR1 and CDR2: LGHDT, YNNKEL (reference sequence). DNA of the CDR3: TGTGCCAGCAGCCAAGGCGCTAGCGTGATAGGTGAGCAGTACGTC. Encoded protein: CASSQGASVIGEQYV.

The genes are TRBV5-5 and TRBJ2-3, with TRBD2 identical over 13 bases. The trim removed 2 bases at V and 4 bases at J, leaving 7 bases unmatched. The germline V gene has CDR1 SGHKS and CDR2 YYEKEE (reference sequence). The CDR3 loop spans 17 amino acids. For the CDR3, the DNA is TGTGCCAGCAGCTTAAGGACTAGCGGGAGTGGGTCAGATACGCAGTATTTT. This codes for CASSLRTSGSGSDTQYF. The whole variable domain, filled in from reference TRBV5-5 and TRBJ2-3, reads DAGVTQSPTHLIKTRGQQVTLRCSPISGHKSVSWYQQVLGQGPQFIFQYYEKEERGRGNFPDRFSARQFPNYSSELNVNALLLGDSALYLCASSLRTSGSGSDTQYFGPGTRLTVL.

This chain connects TRBV6-1 to TRBJ2-2; D assignment may be TRBD1 or TRBD2 (5 bases each). Trimming pared 7 bases from V and 0 bases from J, leaving 15 bases between. This CDR3 spans 16 amino acids. The germline V gene encodes CDR1 MNHNS and CDR2 SASEGT. In DNA, the CDR3 is TGTGCCAGCACCTCCTCGGGGCAACCGAACACCGGGGAGCTGTTTTTT. It encodes CASTSSGQPNTGELFF.

V is TRBV6-1 and J is TRBJ1-1; TRBD1 might be the D (5 bases). Per the germline V gene, CDR1 is MNHNS and CDR2 is SASEGT. The CDR3 runs to 15 residues. V lost 7 bases and J 7 bases, leaving 22 bases between the germline ends. In nucleotides, the CDR3 is TGTGCCAGCAAGAGGGCCGGGGGGGTCTTGGGTGAAGCTTTCTTT. It yields the protein CASKRAGGVLGEAFF.

The rearrangement uses TRBV9 and TRBJ1-4; the D is unclear. CDR1 and CDR2 (germline): SGDLS, YYNGEE. V dropped 3 bases and J dropped 0 bases, with 12 bases sitting between them. The CDR3 consists of 16 residues. CDR3 loop: CASSEVPSATNEKLFF. In nucleotides, the CDR3 is TGTGCCAGCAGCGAGGTGCCCTCTGCAACTAATGAAAAACTGTTTTTT.

There are a few counts of this clonotype. V gene TRBV6-4 combines with J gene TRBJ2-1, with D possibly being TRBD2 (5 bases). The CDR3 is 16 residues long. CDR1 and CDR2 from the germline V gene are MRHNA and SNTAGT. V dropped 0 bases and J dropped 4 bases, with 13 bases sitting between them. DNA of the CDR3: TGTGCCAGCAGTGACTCCGACCTAGCCCCTTACAATGAGCAGTTCTTC. Translated: CASSDSDLAPYNEQFF.

This clonotype was seen more than once but under ten times. This chain links TRBV11-2 with TRBJ2-1; 8 bases line up with TRBD2. V lost 9 bases, J lost 0 bases, and 16 bases stayed unmatched. Germline V lookup: CDR1 SGHAT, CDR2 FQNNGV. The CDR3 runs to 18 residues. The CDR3 reads CASLAGGNSKSSYNEQFF. The CDR3 nucleotides read TGTGCCAGTCTGGCGGGGGGTAACTCAAAGAGCTCCTACAATGAGCAGTTCTTC.

This clonotype was recorded many times. The chain combines TRBV7-3 with TRBJ2-2, with 8 bases identical to TRBD2. The germline V gene encodes CDR1 SGHTA and CDR2 FQGTGA. The CDR3 is 16 residues long. V shed 4 bases, J shed 0 bases, and the junction held 4 bases outside the gene matches. In DNA, the CDR3 is TGTGCCAGCAGCTCCGGACTAGCTTCGAACACCGGGGAGCTGTTTTTT. Translation: CASSSGLASNTGELFF. Combining the CDR3 with reference TRBV7-3 and TRBJ2-2 gives the whole variable domain GAGVSQTPSNKVTEKGKYVELRCDPISGHTALYWYRQSLGQGPEFLIYFQGTGAADDSGLPNDRFFAVRPEGSVSTLKIQRTERGDSAVYLCASSSGLASNTGELFFGEGSRLTVL.

The sample holds many counts of this clonotype. The chain carries TRBV5-1 and TRBJ2-2; D remains unclear. V lost 4 bases and J lost 7, with 14 bases in between. Germline CDR1 and CDR2: SGHRS and YFSETQ. The CDR3 covers 14 residues. In DNA form, the CDR3 reads TGCGCCAGCAGCCGCGATCCGGTAGGCGGGGAGCTGTTTTTT. Amino acid sequence: CASSRDPVGGELFF.

This clonotype turned up a few times. The chain is built from TRBV12-3 or TRBV12-4 and TRBJ1-3; D uncertain. V was clipped by 2 bases and J by 6 bases, with 5 bases between them. CDR3 length: 12 amino acids. The CDR3 sequence: CASSLRVNTIYF. CDR3 nucleotide sequence: TGTGCCAGCAGTTTACGAGTAAACACCATATATTTT.

There are a few counts of this clonotype. A junction boundary mismatches the germline segment, possibly from a read error. The CDR3 DNA follows: TGTGCCAGCAGTTTGGGGGGACAGAAGAACGCTGAAGCTTTCTTT. It yields the protein CASSLGGQKNAEAFF. This rearrangement joins TRBV12-3 or TRBV12-4 to TRBJ1-1; 7 bases fit TRBD1. This CDR3 comprises 15 residues.

The table lists this clonotype with a few counts. The V and J genes are TRBV5-1 and TRBJ1-1, with 7 positions matching TRBD1. The V and J ends lost 9 bases and 0 bases, in that order; junction bases with no gene match: 14. This CDR3 spans 16 amino acids. The germline V gene has CDR1 SGHRS and CDR2 YFSETQ. CDR3 in amino acids: CATTAGPGQMNTEAFF. The CDR3 DNA reads TGCGCCACCACAGCGGGTCCGGGACAGATGAACACTGAAGCTTTCTTT.

This clonotype was recorded a few times. This chain uses TRBV5-1 with TRBJ2-5; D not resolved. The germline V gene has CDR1 SGHRS and CDR2 YFSETQ. This CDR3 is built from 12 residues. V was shortened by 4 bases and J by 0 bases, with 4 bases between the two germline ends. CDR3 sequence (DNA): TGCGCCAGCAGCCAAAACCAAGAGACCCAGTACTTC. Protein product: CASSQNQETQYF.

The rearrangement uses TRBV28 and TRBJ2-3; either TRBD1 or TRBD2 may supply D (5 bases each). CDR1 and CDR2 from the germline V gene are MDHEN and SYDVKM. The V end was cut by 2 bases, the J end by 3 bases, with 18 bases between. The CDR3 runs to 17 residues. Written as DNA, the CDR3 is TGTGCCAGCAGTTTAGGGCGGGTCGGGGCGCGGACAGATACGCAGTATTTT. Its translation is CASSLGRVGARTDTQYF.

This clonotype was counted between two and nine times. V gene TRBV2 combines with J gene TRBJ2-3; no clear D gene. The CDR3 has 14 amino acids. V lost 5 bases to trimming and J lost 4 bases, with 13 bases between them. CDR1 and CDR2 (germline): SNHLY, FYNNEI. CDR3 nucleotides: TGTGCCAGCAGTTCGGAAAGCACATCAGATACGCAGTATTTT. Its protein product is CASSSESTSDTQYF.

Only one count was recorded for this clonotype. Germline is not matched at one junction end, which may reflect a read error. The chain recombines TRBV5-8 with TRBJ2-2, with no clear D. Germline V gene lookup returns CDR1 SGHTS and CDR2 YDEGEE. This CDR3 has 15 amino acids. CDR3 protein: CGSSLVRSNTGELFF. CDR3 sequence (DNA): TGTGGCAGCAGCTTGGTCAGGTCGAACACCGGGGAGCTGTTTTTT.

The V gene is TRBV20-1, the J gene TRBJ2-1; D may be TRBD2 (6 bases). In germline, CDR1 is DFQATT, CDR2 SNEGSKA (reference sequence). V shed 2 bases and J shed 1 base, with 9 bases lying between them. The CDR3 extends over 14 amino acids. The CDR3 sequence is CSARIRGSYNEQFF. CDR3 bases: TGCAGTGCTAGAATTCGGGGGTCCTACAATGAGCAGTTCTTC.